This section outlines one T cell receptor beta chain sequence together with its context. Antigen specificity is unknown. The data were obtained in a study of cytomegalovirus exposure and HLA in healthy donors. Study in general: An earlier analysis identified 117 million unique TCR beta sequences in 150 million to 200 million T cells.

PCR used 60 Vbeta primers and 13 Jbeta primers. Some clones are missing from TCRdb's copy, which holds only in-frame ones; the method was immunoSEQ multiplex PCR. This repertoire shows about 120,000 clones, about 83% found once; its top ten account for 3.4%. The V gene lost 3 bases and the J gene lost 9 bases, with 17 bases spanning the gap. Germline assignment: CDR1 MNHEY and CDR2 SVGAGI. The CDR3 has 14 residues. Points from the study as a whole: Data from an earlier analysis indicated that most TCR beta V segments were productive either about 87% or about 30% of the time.

Sampled while nominally healthy, donors likely had unrecorded immune exposures. This TCR was sampled from a man aged 25 to 40 in good health and CMV-seronegative. The source material was PBMCs. The V and J genes are TRBV6-5 and TRBJ1-1, with D hard to call. CDR3 sequence: CASSYQETSGKAFF. CDR3 sequence (DNA): TGTGCCAGCAGTTATCAAGAGACATCTGGAAAAGCTTTCTTT.